This T cell receptor (beta chain) appears in the sequencing data of a study of cytomegalovirus exposure and HLA in healthy donors. Trimming cost V 5 bases and J 6 bases; bases outside gene matches: 5. CDR3 length equals 13 residues. Germline values: CDR1 MNHEY, CDR2 SMNVEV (reference sequence). Primers included in the PCR were 60 Vbeta and 13 Jbeta primers. Original handling: Among the unique TCR beta chains that a later analysis counted, 70 million to 85 million in all, about 10 million were shared. The method was immunoSEQ multiplex PCR; TCRdb's version includes in-frame clones alone and lacks a portion of them. The V and J calls and clone size come from that table; D and trimming were worked out from the DNA. The sample contains under 200,000 clones, 85% of which appear only once.

This chain connects TRBV27 to TRBJ1-2, with 8 bases fitting TRBD1. The sequence derives from a woman between 45 and 65 years old in good health and CMV-seronegative. Sequencing was done on a sample of PBMCs. DNA of the CDR3: TGTGCCAGCAGTGCCACAGGGGGAGATGGCTACACCTTC. Its protein is CASSATGGDGYTF.